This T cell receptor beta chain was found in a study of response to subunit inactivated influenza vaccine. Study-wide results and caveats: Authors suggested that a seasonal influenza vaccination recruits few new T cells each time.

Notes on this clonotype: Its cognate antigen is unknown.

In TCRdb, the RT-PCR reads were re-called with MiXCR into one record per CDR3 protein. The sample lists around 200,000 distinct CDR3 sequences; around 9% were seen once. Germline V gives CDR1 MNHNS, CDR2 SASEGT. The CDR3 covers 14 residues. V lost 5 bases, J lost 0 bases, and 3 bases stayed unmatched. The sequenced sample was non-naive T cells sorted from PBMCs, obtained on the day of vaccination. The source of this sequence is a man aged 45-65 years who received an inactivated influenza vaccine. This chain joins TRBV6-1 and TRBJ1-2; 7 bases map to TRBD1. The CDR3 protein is CASSQDRPNYGYTF. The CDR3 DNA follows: TGTGCCAGCAGTCAGGACAGGCCTAACTATGGCTACACCTTC.